This paragraph covers one T cell receptor beta chain sequence. What it binds is unknown. The source of the sample is a study of tissue T cells after allogeneic stem cell transplantation. Broader study findings: Anatomically similar tissues had similar TCR repertoires within each patient. Blood and spleen captured only part of the tissue TCR repertoire. Few T cell clones were shared across patients, but motif clusters showed tissue-specific shared signatures.

The repertoire was sequenced with immunoSEQ multiplex PCR; TCRdb's copy has only in-frame clones and lacks some. The sample has roughly 25,000 clones, less than 75% seen once. This CDR3 is 16 amino acids long. V lost 0 bases and J 5 bases, leaving 13 bases between the germline ends. Per the germline V gene, CDR1 is MNHGY and CDR2 is SVAAGI. V and J are TRBV6-9 and TRBJ1-4; no definite D call. The material sequenced was tissue from the ileum, taken at autopsy. The sequence was collected from a female donor aged 60 or older with lung cancer. In DNA form, the CDR3 reads TGTGCCAGCAGTTATTCGTCCAGGCTAGGCAATGAAAAACTGTTTTTT. Residues: CASSYSSRLGNEKLFF.